One sample yielded the 5 T cell receptor beta chains listed below, sequenced in a study of PD-L1 blockade in urothelial cancer. This table comes from immunoSEQ multiplex PCR, and its TCRdb copy is limited to in-frame clones, with some not included. The sample comprises 72,000 or so clones, about 90% of which are singletons, and roughly 12% rests with the top ten. This sample's time point: peripheral blood 6 weeks after treatment start. The specimen was PBMCs, collected around atezolizumab (anti-PD-L1) treatment. Receptors originate from a man between 60 and 75 years old with urothelial cancer.

V is TRBV18 and J is TRBJ2-6; 7 bases are shared with TRBD1. Germline loops: CDR1 KGHSH, CDR2 LQKENI. The CDR3 length is 17 residues. V shed 0 bases, J shed 2 bases, and the junction held 4 bases outside the gene matches. CDR3 region: CASSPPPQGAGANVLTF. The CDR3 bases are TGTGCCAGCTCACCACCGCCGCAGGGGGCTGGGGCCAACGTCCTGACTTTC.

The count of this clone is one. This rearrangement joins TRBV7-9 to TRBJ1-1, with TRBD1 matching over 7 bases. CDR3 size: 15 residues. CDR1 is SEHNR and CDR2 is FQNEAQ in the germline V gene (reference sequence). J lost 3 bases, V lost 1 base, and 5 bases had no gene match. The CDR3: CASSLVRGLYTEAFF. In DNA form, the CDR3 reads TGTGCCAGCAGCTTAGTAAGGGGGCTTTACACTGAAGCTTTCTTT.

The V and J genes are TRBV11-3 and TRBJ1-4; weak D call: TRBD1 (6 bases). Germline V CDR1 and CDR2: SGHNT, YENEEA. The germline V and J ends were trimmed by 5 bases and 6 bases, with 16 bases remaining between them. This CDR3 has 15 residues. The CDR3 DNA reads as TGTGCCAGCAGCCGGGAGGGGGGACCTCATGAAAAACTGTTTTTT. Protein product: CASSREGGPHEKLFF. The variable domain in full, with the rest retrieved from reference TRBV11-3 and TRBJ1-4, is EAGVVQSPRYKIIEKKQPVAFWCNPISGHNTLYWYLQNLGQGPELLIRYENEEAVDDSQLPKDRFSAERLKGVDSTLKIQPAELGDSAVYLCASSREGGPHEKLFFGSGTQLSVL.

This chain links TRBV27 with TRBJ1-5; D may be TRBD1 (5 bases). Deletions cut 5 bases from V and 0 bases from J, with 14 bases between. Per germline, CDR1 MNHEY and CDR2 SMNVEV (reference sequence). This CDR3 is 16 amino acids long. The CDR3 loop is CASSTLGGYSNQPQHF. CDR3 DNA sequence: TGTGCCAGCAGTACCCTTGGGGGGTATAGCAATCAGCCCCAGCATTTT.

The rearrangement links TRBV4-2 to TRBJ1-2; no definite D call. The germline gives CDR1 LGHNA, CDR2 YNFKEQ. V was pared by 0 bases and J by 8 bases, with 19 bases between. The CDR3 has 16 residues. The CDR3 reads CASSQETDSSRRGYTF. Here the CDR3 DNA reads TGTGCCAGCAGCCAAGAGACTGACTCATCCCGGCGGGGCTACACCTTC.